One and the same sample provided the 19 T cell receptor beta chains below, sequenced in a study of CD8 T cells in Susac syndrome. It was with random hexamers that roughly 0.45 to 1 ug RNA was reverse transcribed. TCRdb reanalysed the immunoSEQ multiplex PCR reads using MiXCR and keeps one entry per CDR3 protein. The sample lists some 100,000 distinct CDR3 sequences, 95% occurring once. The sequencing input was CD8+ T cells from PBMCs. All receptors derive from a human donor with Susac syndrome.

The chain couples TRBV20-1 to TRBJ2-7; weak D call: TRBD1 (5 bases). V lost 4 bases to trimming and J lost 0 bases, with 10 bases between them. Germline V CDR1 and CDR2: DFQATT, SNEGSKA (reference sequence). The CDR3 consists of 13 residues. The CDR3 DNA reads TGCAGTGCTAATTGGGGCGGCTCCTACGAGCAGTACTTC. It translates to CSANWGGSYEQYF.

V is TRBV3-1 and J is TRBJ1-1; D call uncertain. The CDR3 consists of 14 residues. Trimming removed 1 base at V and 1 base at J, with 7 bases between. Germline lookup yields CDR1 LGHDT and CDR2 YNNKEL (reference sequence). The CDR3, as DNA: TGTGCCAGCAGCCAAGTTGGATCGAACACTGAAGCTTTCTTT. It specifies CASSQVGSNTEAFF. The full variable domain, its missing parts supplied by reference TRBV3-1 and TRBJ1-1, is DTAVSQTPKYLVTQMGNDKSIKCEQNLGHDTMYWYKQDSKKFLKIMFSYNNKELIINETVPNRFSPKSPDKAHLNLHINSLELGDSAVYFCASSQVGSNTEAFFGQGTRLTVV.

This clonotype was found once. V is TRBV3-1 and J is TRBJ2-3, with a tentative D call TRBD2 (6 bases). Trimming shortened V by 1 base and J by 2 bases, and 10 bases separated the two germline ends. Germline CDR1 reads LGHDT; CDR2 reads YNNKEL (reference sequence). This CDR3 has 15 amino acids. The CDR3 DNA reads TGTGCCAGCAGCCAAGTGGCGGGATACACAGATACGCAGTATTTT. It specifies CASSQVAGYTDTQYF.

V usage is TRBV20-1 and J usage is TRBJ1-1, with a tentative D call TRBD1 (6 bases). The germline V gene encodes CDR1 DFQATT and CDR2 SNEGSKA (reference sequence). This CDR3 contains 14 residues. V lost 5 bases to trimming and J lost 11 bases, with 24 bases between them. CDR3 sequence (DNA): TGCAGTGCTTCCCCCACAGTAGAGGGGGTCGAGGCTTTCTTT. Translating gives CSASPTVEGVEAFF.

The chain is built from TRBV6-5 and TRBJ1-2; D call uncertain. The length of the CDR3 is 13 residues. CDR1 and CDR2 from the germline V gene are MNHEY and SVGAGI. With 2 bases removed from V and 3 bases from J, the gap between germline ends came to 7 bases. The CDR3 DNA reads TGTGCCAGCAGTTACGAGGGCGACTATGGCTACACCTTC. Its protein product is CASSYEGDYGYTF.

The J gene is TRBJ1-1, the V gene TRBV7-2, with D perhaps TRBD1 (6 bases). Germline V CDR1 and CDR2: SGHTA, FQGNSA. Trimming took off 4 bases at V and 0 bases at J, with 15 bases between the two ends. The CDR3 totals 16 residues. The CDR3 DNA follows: TGTGCCAGCAGCTCACCGGGACAAAGCATGAACACTGAAGCTTTCTTT. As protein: CASSSPGQSMNTEAFF.

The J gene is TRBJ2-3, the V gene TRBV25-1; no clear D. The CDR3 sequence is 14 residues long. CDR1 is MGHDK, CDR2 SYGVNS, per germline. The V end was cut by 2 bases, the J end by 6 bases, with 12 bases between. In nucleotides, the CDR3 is TGTGCCAGCAGTGAACCCTCCGGGTGGGATACGCAGTATTTT. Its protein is CASSEPSGWDTQYF.

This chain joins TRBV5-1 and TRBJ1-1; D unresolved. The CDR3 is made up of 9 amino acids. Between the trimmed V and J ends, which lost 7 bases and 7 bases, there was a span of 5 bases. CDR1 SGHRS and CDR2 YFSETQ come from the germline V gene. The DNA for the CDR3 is TGCGCCAGCGGAGATGAAGCTTTCTTT. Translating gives CASGDEAFF. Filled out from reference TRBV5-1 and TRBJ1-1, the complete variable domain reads KAGVTQTPRYLIKTRGQQVTLSCSPISGHRSVSWYQQTPGQGLQFLFEYFSETQRNKGNFPGRFSGRQFSNSRSEMNVSTLELGDSALYLCASGDEAFFGQGTRLTVV.

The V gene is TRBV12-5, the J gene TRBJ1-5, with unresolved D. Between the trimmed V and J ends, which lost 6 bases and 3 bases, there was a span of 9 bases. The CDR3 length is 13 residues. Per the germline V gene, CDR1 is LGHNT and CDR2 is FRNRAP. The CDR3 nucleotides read TGTGCTAGTGGCGCCAAACCCAATCAGCCCCAGCATTTT. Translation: CASGAKPNQPQHF.

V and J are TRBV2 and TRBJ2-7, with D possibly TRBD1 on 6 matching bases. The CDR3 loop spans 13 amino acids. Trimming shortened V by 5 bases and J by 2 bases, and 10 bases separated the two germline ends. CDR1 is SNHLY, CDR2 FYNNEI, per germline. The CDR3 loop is CASSPEGAYEQYF. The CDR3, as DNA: TGTGCCAGCAGTCCCGAGGGGGCCTACGAGCAGTACTTC.

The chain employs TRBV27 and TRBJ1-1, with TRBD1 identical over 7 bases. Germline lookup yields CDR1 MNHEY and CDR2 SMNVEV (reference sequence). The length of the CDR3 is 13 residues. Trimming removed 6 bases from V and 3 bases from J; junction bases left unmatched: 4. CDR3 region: CASRKGAHTEAFF. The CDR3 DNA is TGTGCCAGCAGAAAGGGGGCACACACTGAAGCTTTCTTT.

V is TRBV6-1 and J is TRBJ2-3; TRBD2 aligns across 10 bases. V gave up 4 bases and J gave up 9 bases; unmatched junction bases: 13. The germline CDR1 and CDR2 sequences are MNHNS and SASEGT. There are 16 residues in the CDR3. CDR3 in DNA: TGTGCCAGCAGTGGTAGGTCTAGCGGGAGCAGGAGGACGCAGTATTTT. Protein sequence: CASSGRSSGSRRTQYF.

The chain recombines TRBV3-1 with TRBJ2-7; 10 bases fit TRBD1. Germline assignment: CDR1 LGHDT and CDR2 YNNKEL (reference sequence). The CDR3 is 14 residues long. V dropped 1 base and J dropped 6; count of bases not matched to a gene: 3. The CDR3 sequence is CASSQGQGASEQYF. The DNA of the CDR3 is TGTGCCAGCAGCCAAGGACAGGGGGCTAGCGAGCAGTACTTC.

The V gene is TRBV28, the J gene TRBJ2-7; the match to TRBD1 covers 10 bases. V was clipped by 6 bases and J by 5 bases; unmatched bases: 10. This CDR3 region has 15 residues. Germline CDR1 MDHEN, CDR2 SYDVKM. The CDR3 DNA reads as TGTGCCAGCAGACCTACTCGGACAGGGGGAGACGAGCAGTACTTC. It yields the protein CASRPTRTGGDEQYF.

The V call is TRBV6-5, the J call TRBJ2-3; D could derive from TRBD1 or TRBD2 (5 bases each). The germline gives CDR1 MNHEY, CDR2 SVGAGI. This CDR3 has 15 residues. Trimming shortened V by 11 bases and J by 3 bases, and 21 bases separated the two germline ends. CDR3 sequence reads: CAVTSTLGETDTQYF. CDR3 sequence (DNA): TGTGCCGTCACCTCCACACTAGGGGAGACAGATACGCAGTATTTT.

Here the CDR3 DNA reads TGTGCCAGCAGCTATGGACGGGATAATTCACCCCTCCACTTT. Protein sequence: CASSYGRDNSPLHF. This chain joins TRBV7-8 and TRBJ1-6; no clear D gene. CDR3 size: 14 residues. Trimming left V 4 bases short and J 5 bases short, with 9 bases between. Germline CDR1 is SGHVS and CDR2 is FQNEAQ.

Here the CDR3 reads CASSFSVRQTGAQYF. For the CDR3, the DNA is TGTGCCAGCAGCTTTTCGGTTAGACAAACTGGGGCCCAGTACTTC. This rearrangement joins TRBV5-5 to TRBJ2-5; no firm D call. Deletions cut 2 bases from V and 9 bases from J, with 20 bases between. CDR1 is SGHKS and CDR2 is YYEKEE in the germline V gene (reference sequence). The CDR3 is 15 amino acids.

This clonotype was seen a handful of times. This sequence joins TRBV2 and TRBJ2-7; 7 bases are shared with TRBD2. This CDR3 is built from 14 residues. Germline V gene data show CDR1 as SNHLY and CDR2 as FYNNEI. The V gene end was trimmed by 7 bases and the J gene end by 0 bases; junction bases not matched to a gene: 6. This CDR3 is CASTLAGTSYEQYF. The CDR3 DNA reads TGTGCCAGCACCTTAGCGGGCACCTCCTACGAGCAGTACTTC.

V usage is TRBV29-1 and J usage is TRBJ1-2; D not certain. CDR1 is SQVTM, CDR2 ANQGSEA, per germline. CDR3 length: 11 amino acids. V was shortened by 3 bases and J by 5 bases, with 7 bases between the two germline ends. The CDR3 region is CSVDGPYGYTF. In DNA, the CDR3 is TGCAGCGTTGACGGCCCGTATGGCTACACCTTC. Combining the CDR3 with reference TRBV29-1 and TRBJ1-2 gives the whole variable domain SAVISQKPSRDICQRGTSLTIQCQVDSQVTMMFWYRQQPGQSLTLIATANQGSEATYESGFVIDKFPISRPNLTFSTLTVSNMSPEDSSIYLCSVDGPYGYTFGSGTRLTVV.